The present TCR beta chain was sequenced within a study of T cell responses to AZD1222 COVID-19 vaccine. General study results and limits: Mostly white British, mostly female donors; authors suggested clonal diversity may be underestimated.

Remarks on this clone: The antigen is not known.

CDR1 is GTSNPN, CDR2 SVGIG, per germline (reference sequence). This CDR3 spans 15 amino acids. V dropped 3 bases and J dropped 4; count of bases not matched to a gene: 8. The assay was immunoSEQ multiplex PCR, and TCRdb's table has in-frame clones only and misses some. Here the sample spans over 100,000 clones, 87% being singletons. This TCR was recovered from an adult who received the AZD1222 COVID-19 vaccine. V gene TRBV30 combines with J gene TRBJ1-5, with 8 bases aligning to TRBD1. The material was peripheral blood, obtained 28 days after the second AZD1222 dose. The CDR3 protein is CAWRHGQGLNQPQHF. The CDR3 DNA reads TGTGCCTGGAGACACGGACAGGGCCTGAATCAGCCCCAGCATTTT.